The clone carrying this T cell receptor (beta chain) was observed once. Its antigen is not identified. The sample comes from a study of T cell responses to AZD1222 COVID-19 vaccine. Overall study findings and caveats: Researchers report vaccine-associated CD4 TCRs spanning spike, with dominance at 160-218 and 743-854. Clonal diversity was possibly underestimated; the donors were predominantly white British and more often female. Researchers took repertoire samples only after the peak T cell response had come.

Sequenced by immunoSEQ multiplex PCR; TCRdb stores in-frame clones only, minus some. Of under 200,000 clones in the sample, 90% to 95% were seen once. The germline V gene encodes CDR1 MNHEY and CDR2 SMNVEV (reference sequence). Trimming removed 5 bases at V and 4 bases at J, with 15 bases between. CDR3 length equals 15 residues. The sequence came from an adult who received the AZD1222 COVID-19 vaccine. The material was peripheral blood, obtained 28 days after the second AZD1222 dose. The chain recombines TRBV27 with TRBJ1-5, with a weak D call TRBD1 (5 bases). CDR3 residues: CASSGGAANNQPQHF. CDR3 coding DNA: TGTGCCAGCAGTGGGGGAGCGGCAAATAATCAGCCCCAGCATTTT.